This T cell receptor beta chain was retrieved from a study of blood T cell repertoires in COVID-19. Study-wide context: Italy, Spain and the United States were the sources of the convalescent and acute COVID-19 samples. Sample material is recorded as cDNA or gDNA derived from T cells, B-cell-depleted T cells, or PBMCs.

Germline CDR1 SGHDN, CDR2 FVKESK. V was clipped by 0 bases and J by 2 bases, with 7 bases between them. CDR3 length: 14 amino acids. As originally analysed: Quantification of nucleated cells was approximated via reference gene primer amplification. Libraries were prepared by immunoSEQ multiplex PCR; TCRdb keeps only in-frame clonotypes and omits some of them. That table gives V, J and clone size, and the DNA gave D and trimming. The sample lists 300,000 or so clones; around 90% were seen once. The source is a man between 65 and 79 years old with acute or convalescent COVID-19. The specimen sequenced was peripheral blood. This chain uses TRBV14 with TRBJ2-5; D unresolved. The CDR3 DNA reads TGTGCCAGCAGCCAAGAACCAGGACAAGAGACCCAGTACTTC. Amino acids: CASSQEPGQETQYF.